The 26 T cell receptor beta chains given below trace back to one sample, sequenced in a study of molecular identifiers for immune sequencing clone quantification. One entry per CDR3 protein results from TCRdb running MiXCR on the PCR reads. Counted here are hundreds of thousands of distinct CDR3 sequences, around 25% occurring once; the ten biggest clones make up 0.75% to 0.8%. The sample comprised naive CD8+ T cells from blood, with Jurkat cell RNA spiked in. Sample subset: FACS-sorted CD8+CD4-CCR7+CD45RA+ naive T cells. Every receptor here comes from a human donor in good health. Some libraries in this study had Jurkat cell RNA spiked in.

As for this clonotype: Mismatch with germline at one junction end may stem from a read error. The chain combines TRBV5-3 with TRBJ2-2, with D perhaps TRBD1 (6 bases). TRBV5-3 is sorted into the ORF group, with uncertain function. The CDR3 is made up of 13 amino acids. DNA of the CDR3: TGTGCCAGCAGCTTACAGGGCCCCGGGTATCTGTTTTTT. Translated, it gives CASSLQGPGYLFF.

A note on this clonotype: It may be a read error: a sequence one base away is much more abundant. The chain is built from TRBV24-1 and TRBJ2-1; TRBD2 might be the D (6 bases). V was shortened by 7 bases and J by 5 bases, with 11 bases between the two germline ends. Per the germline V gene, CDR1 is KGHDR and CDR2 is SFDVKD. The CDR3 is made up of 13 amino acids. The CDR3 nucleotides read TGTGCCACCAGGATTAGCGGAAACAATGAGCAGTTCTTC. As protein: CATRISGNNEQFF.

This clonotype was detected only a few times. The V call is TRBV30, the J call TRBJ2-7; D is perhaps TRBD1 or TRBD2 (5 bases each). The CDR3 is 15 amino acids. Trimming removed 0 bases at V and 3 bases at J, with 15 bases between. The V gene's germline CDR1 is GTSNPN and CDR2 SVGIG (reference sequence). CDR3 in amino acids: CAWSVPGAAIYEQYF. The CDR3 DNA sequence: TGTGCCTGGAGTGTACCCGGGGCCGCCATCTACGAGCAGTACTTC.

Regarding this clonotype: Just one base apart from a much larger clone, this may be a read error. J is TRBJ1-4 and V is TRBV28; D possibly corresponds to TRBD1 (6 bases). Germline V CDR1 and CDR2: MDHEN, SYDVKM. CDR3 length: 17 amino acids. CDR3 region: CACSLRGGTPTNEKLFF. CDR3 sequence (DNA): TGTGCCTGCAGTTTGAGGGGGGGCACCCCCACTAATGAAAAACTGTTTTTT.

In this sample, this clonotype turned up many times. The CDR3 is CASSYTENNEQFF. The CDR3 DNA is TGTGCCAGCAGTTACACGGAAAACAATGAGCAGTTCTTC. The V call is TRBV6-5, the J call TRBJ2-1, with D hard to call. V shed 2 bases and J shed 5 bases, with 7 bases lying between them. Looked up from germline, CDR1 is MNHEY and CDR2 is SVGAGI. There are 13 residues in the CDR3.

This clonotype was observed at least ten times. This sequence joins TRBV5-6 and TRBJ2-5; D is uncertain. The germline V gene has CDR1 SGHDT and CDR2 YYEEEE. Trimming cost V 4 bases and J 3 bases, with 16 bases left between them. The CDR3 is made up of 15 amino acids. The CDR3 sequence: CASSLAQTIEETQYF. CDR3 bases: TGTGCCAGCAGCCTGGCGCAGACGATTGAAGAGACCCAGTACTTC.

This clonotype was seen ten or more times. The genes are TRBV3-1 and TRBJ1-5; D uncertain. The germline V gene has CDR1 LGHDT and CDR2 YNNKEL (reference sequence). The CDR3 is 16 amino acids. Between the trimmed V and J ends, which lost 0 bases and 2 bases, there was a span of 11 bases. The CDR3: CASSQDRTSGNQPQHF. The CDR3 DNA is TGTGCCAGCAGCCAAGACAGGACGTCCGGCAATCAGCCCCAGCATTTT. The variable domain in full, with the rest retrieved from reference TRBV3-1 and TRBJ1-5, is DTAVSQTPKYLVTQMGNDKSIKCEQNLGHDTMYWYKQDSKKFLKIMFSYNNKELIINETVPNRFSPKSPDKAHLNLHINSLELGDSAVYFCASSQDRTSGNQPQHFGDGTRLSIL.

This clonotype was counted ten times or more. The J gene is TRBJ1-1, the V gene TRBV27; D gene ambiguous. Germline loops: CDR1 MNHEY, CDR2 SMNVEV (reference sequence). V was clipped by 4 bases and J by 4 bases, with 16 bases between them. The CDR3 consists of 15 residues. CDR3 sequence reads: CASSWGPGWSTEAFF. The CDR3 DNA reads as TGTGCCAGCAGTTGGGGTCCGGGATGGAGCACTGAAGCTTTCTTT.

The chain links TRBV6-2 or TRBV6-3 to TRBJ2-7, with D perhaps being TRBD1 or TRBD2 (5 bases each). The V gene lost 1 base and the J gene lost 7 bases, with 11 bases spanning the gap. This CDR3 is 13 amino acids long. Germline values: CDR1 MNHEY, CDR2 SVGEGT. CDR3 loop: CASSYWAGSEQYF. The CDR3 bases are TGTGCCAGCAGTTACTGGGCAGGGAGTGAGCAGTACTTC.

As regards this clonotype: A much larger clone is a single base away; this may be a read error. The chain combines TRBV6-1 with TRBJ2-7; the D is unclear. Germline CDR1 reads MNHNS; CDR2 reads SASEGT. Trimming cost V 6 bases and J 1 base, with 13 bases left between them. This CDR3 contains 14 residues. The CDR3 reads CASRYLDQSYEQYF. For the CDR3, the DNA is TGTGCCAGCAGATACCTGGACCAGTCCTACGAGCAGTACTTC.

This clonotype occurred many times. This sequence joins TRBV7-9 and TRBJ1-1; D is unresolved. The V and J ends lost 5 bases and 2 bases respectively, with 9 bases between them. The CDR3 consists of 13 residues. Looked up from germline, CDR1 is SEHNR and CDR2 is FQNEAQ (reference sequence). The CDR3 nucleotides read TGTGCCAGCAGCACGCCAGAAAACACTGAAGCTTTCTTT. Translation: CASSTPENTEAFF.

The genes are TRBV30 and TRBJ2-5; TRBD1 agrees at 10 bases. The length of the CDR3 is 13 residues. The V gene end was trimmed by 5 bases and the J gene end by 5 bases; junction bases not matched to a gene: 5. CDR1 is GTSNPN and CDR2 is SVGIG in the germline V gene (reference sequence). The CDR3: CAWSDRGWETQYF. In nucleotides, the CDR3 is TGTGCCTGGTCGGACAGGGGGTGGGAGACCCAGTACTTC.

This chain joins TRBV24-1 and TRBJ2-3, with a possible D match to TRBD2 (5 bases). The germline V gene has CDR1 KGHDR and CDR2 SFDVKD. The CDR3 totals 13 residues. V was shortened by 7 bases and J by 3 bases, with 10 bases between the two germline ends. The CDR3 region has the DNA TGTGCCACCAGACTAGGCGGGACAGATACGCAGTATTTT. Protein product: CATRLGGTDTQYF.

The CDR3, as DNA: TGTGCCAGTAGTATATTCGCAGGGACCAACGAGCCCCAGCATTTT. Translating it yields CASSIFAGTNEPQHF. The genes are TRBV19 and TRBJ1-5; D may be TRBD1 (5 bases). V was cut by 2 bases and J by 8 bases, with 16 bases left in between. There are 15 residues in the CDR3. The germline V gene has CDR1 LNHDA and CDR2 SQIVND (reference sequence).

A remark on this clonotype: This may be a read error, as it is one base from a much larger clone. The chain has TRBV5-1 and TRBJ2-3; D is uncertain. This CDR3 has 15 amino acids. The germline V gene encodes CDR1 SGHRS and CDR2 YFSETQ. CDR3 amino acids: CASSYWTGSTDMQYF. CDR3 sequence (DNA): TGCGCCAGCAGCTATTGGACGGGTAGCACAGATATGCAGTATTTT.

At least ten counts were recorded for this clonotype. This chain connects TRBV28 to TRBJ1-1; 11 bases are a match to TRBD1. This CDR3 contains 12 residues. Trimming cost V 5 bases and J 11 bases; bases outside gene matches: 4. From germline, CDR1 is MDHEN and CDR2 SYDVKM. The CDR3 region has the DNA TGTGCCAGCAGTACCGGGACAGGGGGTGCTTTCTTT. It specifies CASSTGTGGAFF.

Worth noting for this clonotype: Since a much larger clone is just one base distant, this may be a read error. V usage is TRBV29-1 and J usage is TRBJ2-5, with D uncertain. This CDR3 region has 12 residues. Germline CDR1 reads SQVTM; CDR2 reads ANQGSEA. The CDR3 coding sequence is TGCAGCGTTGAAAAAAATCAAGAGGCCCAGTACTTC. Its protein product is CSVEKNQEAQYF.

This clonotype has just a few counts. The chain is built from TRBV19 and TRBJ2-2; D is uncertain. The CDR3 is 17 amino acids. Germline CDR1 reads LNHDA; CDR2 reads SQIVND (reference sequence). Trimming removed 2 bases at V and 3 bases at J, with 16 bases between. CDR3 in amino acids: CASSIRWGTWDTGELFF. The DNA of the CDR3 is TGTGCCAGTAGTATAAGGTGGGGAACCTGGGACACCGGGGAGCTGTTTTTT.

This clonotype has a count of ten or more. The rearrangement joins TRBV12-3 or TRBV12-4 to TRBJ2-4; D may be TRBD1 (5 bases). Trimming took off 6 bases at V and 8 bases at J, with 20 bases between the two ends. CDR3 length equals 15 residues. The CDR3 spells CASSPSLQGFDIQYF. In nucleotides, the CDR3 is TGTGCCAGCAGCCCATCCCTCCAGGGATTCGACATTCAGTACTTC.

This clonotype has ten or more counts. The chain combines TRBV29-1 with TRBJ2-5; maybe TRBD1 (5 bases). The CDR3 consists of 11 residues. Trimming pared 2 bases from V and 4 bases from J, leaving 5 bases between. CDR1 and CDR2 from the germline V gene are SQVTM and ANQGSEA. CDR3 sequence (DNA): TGCAGCGTTGAAAGGGGAGAGACCCAGTACTTC. Residues: CSVERGETQYF.

This clonotype was seen ten or more times. The J gene is TRBJ2-7, the V gene TRBV4-1; tentative D call: TRBD1 (6 bases). The V end lost 4 bases, the J end lost 6 bases, and 16 bases lay between the germline ends. Germline CDR1 reads MGHRA; CDR2 reads YSYEKL. The CDR3 sequence is 14 residues long. CDR3 region: CASSPIITGTEQYF. CDR3 DNA sequence: TGCGCCAGCAGCCCGATTATAACAGGGACCGAGCAGTACTTC.

This clonotype was recorded at least ten times. This chain uses TRBV20-1 with TRBJ2-3, with 9 bases fitting TRBD1. Germline trimming cut 1 base from V and 2 bases from J; bases unmatched to any gene: 7. Germline loops: CDR1 DFQATT, CDR2 SNEGSKA (reference sequence). The CDR3 sequence is 16 residues long. In nucleotides, the CDR3 is TGCAGTGCTAGAGGTGCGGGACAGGGATTCACAGATACGCAGTATTTT. It is translated as CSARGAGQGFTDTQYF.

In the case of this clonotype: This sequence may be a read error, since a much larger clone differs from it by one base. The rearrangement joins TRBV19 to TRBJ1-1; the D gene is possibly TRBD1 (5 bases). Germline-derived CDR1 and CDR2 are LNHDA and SQIVND (reference sequence). V was pared by 3 bases and J by 13 bases, with 21 bases between. The CDR3 contains 14 residues. In DNA, the CDR3 is TGTGCCAGTAGTATCGATCGCGGGACCCCTGTAGATTTCTTT. It yields the protein CASSIDRGTPVDFF.

A few counts support this clonotype. J is TRBJ2-7 and V is TRBV20-1; no reliable D call. V gave up 2 bases and J gave up 7 bases, with 24 bases separating them. Germline CDR1 and CDR2: DFQATT and SNEGSKA (reference sequence). The CDR3 extends over 16 amino acids. The CDR3 DNA reads as TGCAGTGCTAGATATCCCATCAGTGCTGCTACGAATGAGCAGTACTTC. Translation: CSARYPISAATNEQYF.

This clonotype was seen at least ten times. The chain couples TRBV3-1 to TRBJ1-1; D unresolved. CDR1 is LGHDT and CDR2 is YNNKEL in the germline V gene (reference sequence). The CDR3 runs 15 residues. The germline V and J ends were trimmed by 4 bases and 4 bases, with 16 bases remaining between them. The CDR3, as DNA: TGTGCCAGCAGCCCCGGGTCGGGAATTGGCACTGAAGCTTTCTTT. It encodes CASSPGSGIGTEAFF. The full variable domain, with the rest looked up from reference TRBV3-1 and TRBJ1-1, is DTAVSQTPKYLVTQMGNDKSIKCEQNLGHDTMYWYKQDSKKFLKIMFSYNNKELIINETVPNRFSPKSPDKAHLNLHINSLELGDSAVYFCASSPGSGIGTEAFFGQGTRLTVV.

This clonotype was found a few times. The chain links TRBV7-9 to TRBJ2-1, with D unresolved. Trimming stripped 5 bases from V and 7 bases from J, with 24 bases between. The length of the CDR3 is 17 residues. CDR1 is SEHNR and CDR2 is FQNEAQ in the germline V gene (reference sequence). The CDR3 nucleotides read TGTGCCAGCAGCGATACCCGGATTCGTACTCAATCGAATGAGCAGTTCTTC. This encodes CASSDTRIRTQSNEQFF.